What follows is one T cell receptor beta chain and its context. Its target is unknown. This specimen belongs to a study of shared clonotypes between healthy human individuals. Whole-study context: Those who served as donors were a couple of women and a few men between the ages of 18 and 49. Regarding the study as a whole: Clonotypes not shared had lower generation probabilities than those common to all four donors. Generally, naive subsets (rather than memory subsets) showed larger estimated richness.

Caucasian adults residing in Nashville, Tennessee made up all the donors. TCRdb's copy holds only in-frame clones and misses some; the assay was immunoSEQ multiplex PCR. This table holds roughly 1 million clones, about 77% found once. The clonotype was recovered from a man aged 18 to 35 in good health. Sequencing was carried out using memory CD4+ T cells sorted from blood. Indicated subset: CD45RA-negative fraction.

CDR3 amino acids: CASRPPGLAGPDTQYF. The CDR3 region has the DNA TGTGCCAGCAGGCCTCCGGGACTAGCGGGACCCGATACGCAGTATTTT. The chain recombines TRBV11-2 with TRBJ2-3, with TRBD2 matching 13 bases. The CDR3 has 16 residues. J was trimmed by 6 bases and V by 6 bases; bases with no gene match: 9. Germline-derived CDR1 and CDR2 are SGHAT and FQNNGV.